The rows below give T cell receptor beta chains drawn from one sample of a study of cytomegalovirus exposure and HLA in healthy donors. The method was immunoSEQ multiplex PCR; TCRdb's version includes in-frame clones alone and lacks a portion of them. The table has 150,000 to 200,000 clones, roughly 75% seen once; the top ten hold 11%. Sequenced: PBMCs. The receptor source for this set is a man between 18 and 35 years old in good health and CMV-seropositive. Both conserved end residues are part of each CDR3. The D gene is left open where the match is weak. Size tells how often a clone was seen (once, few, many) or the class of an expanded clone, and some rows leave it out.

D,J,size,V,CDR3,DNA
NA,TRBJ2-5,NA,TRBV10-2,CASSGSGYFQETQYF,TGCGCCAGCAGTGGATCCGGGTACTTTCAAGAGACCCAGTACTTC
TRBD1,TRBJ2-2,NA,TRBV5-1,CASSHGTANTGELFF,TGCGCCAGCAGCCATGGGACAGCGAACACCGGGGAGCTGTTTTTT
TRBD1,TRBJ1-2,NA,TRBV29-1,CSVGVEGAYGYTF,TGCAGCGTTGGGGTTGAGGGGGCCTATGGCTACACCTTC
TRBD2,TRBJ2-1,NA,TRBV10-3,CAINQAGGDEQFF,TGTGCCATCAACCAAGCGGGAGGAGATGAGCAGTTCTTC
NA,TRBJ2-2,NA,TRBV6-5,CASPVDRLSTGELFF,TGTGCCAGCCCCGTTGACAGGTTAAGTACCGGGGAGCTGTTTTTT
NA,TRBJ2-7,NA,TRBV20-1,CSASTVYEQYF,TGCAGTGCTAGTACGGTGTACGAGCAGTACTTC
NA,TRBJ2-5,NA,TRBV28,CASSGVGVLQTQYF,TGTGCCAGCTCGGGGGTCGGCGTTCTGCAGACCCAGTACTTC
NA,TRBJ1-1,few,TRBV19,CASSRTSTEAFF,TGTGCCAGTAGTAGGACAAGCACTGAAGCTTTCTTT
NA,TRBJ2-3,NA,TRBV6-4,CASSGNQDSNTQYF,TGTGCCAGCAGTGGAAATCAGGACTCAAATACGCAGTATTTT
NA,TRBJ1-1,NA,TRBV19,CASSTTIGAGETEAFF,TGTGCCAGTAGTACGACGATCGGCGCGGGGGAAACTGAAGCTTTCTTT
NA,TRBJ1-3,few,TRBV6-1,CASSEGWGRLENTIYF,TGTGCCAGCAGTGAAGGGTGGGGGCGGCTAGAAAACACCATATATTTT
NA,TRBJ2-7,NA,TRBV15,CATSRGQVDEQYF,TGTGCCACCAGCAGAGGACAGGTTGACGAGCAGTACTTC
TRBD2,TRBJ2-1,NA,TRBV28,CASSTSGGSYNEQFF,TGTGCCAGCAGCACTAGCGGGGGCTCCTACAATGAGCAGTTCTTC
NA,TRBJ2-1,NA,TRBV4-2,CASSHKQDNEQFF,TGTGCCAGCAGCCATAAACAGGACAATGAGCAGTTCTTC
TRBD1,TRBJ2-5,NA,TRBV18,CASSPPYRDRQETQYF,TGTGCCAGCTCACCGCCTTACCGGGACAGACAAGAGACCCAGTACTTC
NA,TRBJ2-5,NA,TRBV7-3,CASSLGSGKTQYF,TGTGCCAGCAGCTTAGGCTCGGGGAAGACCCAGTACTTC
NA,TRBJ2-7,NA,TRBV5-1,CASSPYRELAYEQYF,TGCGCCAGCAGTCCCTACAGGGAATTGGCCTACGAGCAGTACTTC
NA,TRBJ1-1,NA,TRBV6-4,CASSRESHSEAFF,TGTGCCAGCAGCCGGGAATCGCACTCTGAAGCTTTCTTT
TRBD1,TRBJ2-7,NA,TRBV11-3,CASSPGQGSDEQYF,TGTGCCAGCAGCCCGGGACAGGGTTCGGACGAGCAGTACTTC
NA,TRBJ2-3,NA,TRBV7-9,CSSSLEPDTQYF,TGTTCCAGCAGCTTAGAGCCAGATACGCAGTATTTT
NA,TRBJ1-5,NA,TRBV7-9,CASSLDNEADQPQHF,TGTGCCAGCAGCTTAGATAATGAAGCTGATCAGCCCCAGCATTTT
TRBD2,TRBJ2-1,NA,TRBV9,CASKAGGGNEQFF,TGTGCCAGCAAAGCGGGAGGGGGCAATGAGCAGTTCTTC
NA,TRBJ1-5,NA,TRBV7-2,CASSLDRGNQPQHF,TGTGCCAGCAGCTTAGACAGGGGCAATCAGCCCCAGCATTTT
TRBD1,TRBJ1-1,NA,TRBV28,CASSLMAGGGEAFF,TGTGCCAGCAGTTTAATGGCAGGGGGCGGTGAAGCTTTCTTT
NA,TRBJ2-7,NA,TRBV5-6,CASSFGTGFYEQYF,TGTGCCAGCAGCTTCGGGACTGGCTTCTACGAGCAGTACTTC
NA,TRBJ1-5,NA,TRBV19,CASTGGEQPQHF,TGTGCCAGTACTGGGGGCGAGCAGCCCCAGCATTTT
NA,TRBJ1-2,NA,TRBV27,CASTHLGGLGEAEGYTF,TGTGCCAGCACCCACCTCGGAGGGTTGGGTGAAGCTGAAGGCTACACCTTC
NA,TRBJ2-2,NA,TRBV18,CASSPPQLVTGELFF,TGTGCCAGCTCACCACCCCAACTAGTAACCGGGGAGCTGTTTTTT
NA,TRBJ1-2,NA,TRBV14,CASSQGQGRVNTF,TGTGCCAGCAGCCAAGGCCAGGGTCGCGTCAACACCTTC
NA,TRBJ1-2,few,TRBV7-9,CASSFPLVTVQDGYTF,TGTGCCAGCAGCTTCCCCCTGGTTACAGTTCAGGATGGCTACACCTTC
NA,TRBJ1-2,few,TRBV14,CASSQGGYGYTF,TGTGCCAGCAGCCAAGGCGGCTATGGCTACACCTTC
TRBD1,TRBJ1-1,NA,TRBV9,CASSVESGTGSGAFF,TGTGCCAGCAGCGTAGAGTCCGGGACAGGGAGTGGAGCTTTCTTT
NA,TRBJ2-2,NA,TRBV11-2,CASSPLGGTGELFF,TGTGCCAGCAGCCCCCTGGGGGGCACCGGGGAGCTGTTTTTT
TRBD2,TRBJ2-1,NA,TRBV2,CASRLAGGPVDEQFF,TGTGCCAGCAGACTAGCGGGAGGGCCAGTTGATGAGCAGTTCTTC
NA,TRBJ1-5,NA,TRBV23-1,CASSQAGNQPQHF,TGCGCCAGCAGTCAGGCAGGCAATCAGCCCCAGCATTTT